The present T cell receptor (beta chain) was sequenced within a study of neurological immune-mediated disorders. CDR3 length: 14 amino acids. The germline V gene encodes CDR1 LGHDT and CDR2 YNNKEL (reference sequence). Deletions cut 0 bases from V and 1 base from J, with 1 base between. A single run covered 15-18 subjects with over 160 million TCR-beta sequences. TCRdb ran MiXCR on the 5' RACE reads and lists one entry per CDR3 protein. The table records around 47,000 distinct CDR3 sequences, 20% to 25% of them present only once. Time point reported: technical triplicate 3. The starting material, 2 million PBMCs stored at -80 C, gave rise to the unsorted libraries. Study outcomes and limitations: No CDR3 amino acid sequences recurred among expanded clones across subjects, suggesting private repertoires in all groups.

This clonotype was counted at least ten times. Its specificity is unknown. This TCR was recovered from a man in his fifties or sixties with HTLV-1-associated myelopathy (HAM/TSP). The source material was PBMCs. The gene calls are TRBV3-1 and TRBJ2-6; D ambiguous. CDR3 in amino acids: CASSQDSGANVLTF. CDR3 coding DNA: TGTGCCAGCAGCCAAGATTCTGGGGCCAACGTCCTGACTTTC.